These T cell receptor beta chains were read from a single sample in a study of vaccination and CD4 T cells after COVID-19. Their antigens remain unidentified. Via MiXCR, TCRdb re-called the PCR reads, giving one row per CDR3 protein. The table lists 20,000 or so distinct CDR3 sequences, 40% to 50% of them singletons, with around an eighth in the top ten. What was sequenced was cultured CD4+ T cells from blood. The receptors stem from a human donor with COVID-19. Both conserved end residues are part of each CDR3. The D gene is left open where the match is weak. Not all rows give a size; the values are once, few, many and, for expanded clones, a class.

cdr3_nt cdr3_aa clone_size d_call j_call v_call
TGTGCCAGCAGTTCCGGGACAGGGGATCGTGATGGCTACACCTTC CASSSGTGDRDGYTF few TRBD1 TRBJ1-2 TRBV6-5
TGTGCCAGCAGTGGGTCTATAGGCAATCAGCCCCAGCATTTT CASSGSIGNQPQHF . . TRBJ1-5 TRBV6-1
TGTGCCAGCAGTTCCGGACAGATAAATCAGCCCCAGCATTTT CASSSGQINQPQHF once . TRBJ1-5 TRBV27
TGTGCTAGTGGTTTGCACATGACAGGGACGGGTAATAATTCACCCCTCCACTTT CASGLHMTGTGNNSPLHF . TRBD1 TRBJ1-6 TRBV12-5
TGTGCCAGCAGCTTCCGAGGGGCGTCGGGCGAGCAGTACTTC CASSFRGASGEQYF . . TRBJ2-7 TRBV5-4
TGCAGTGCTAGAGATTTGGCGGAGACCCAGTACTTC CSARDLAETQYF . . TRBJ2-5 TRBV20-1
TGTGCCAGCAGATTAGCGGTCGCGAACACCGGGGAGCTGTTTTTT CASRLAVANTGELFF . . TRBJ2-2 TRBV6-1
TGTGCCAGCAGTCCGGGGGGGACTAGATCAGAGACCCAGTACTTC CASSPGGTRSETQYF few TRBD2 TRBJ2-5 TRBV7-2
TGCAGTGCTAGTAGGGGGCAAGAGACCCAGTACTTC CSASRGQETQYF . . TRBJ2-5 TRBV20-1
TGTGCCAGCAGGGCGTTAAGGGACCGGCCGAATCAGCCCCAGCATTTT CASRALRDRPNQPQHF . . TRBJ1-5 TRBV11-2
TGCAGTGCTCCCGACAGGGGCACGGATTCACCCCTCCACTTT CSAPDRGTDSPLHF . TRBD1 TRBJ1-6 TRBV20-1
TGTGCCAGCAGCTTAGCGGGTGAGCAGTTCTTC CASSLAGEQFF . . TRBJ2-1 TRBV7-2
TGCGCCAGCAGCTTAATCCCGGGGACTGAAGCTTTCTTT CASSLIPGTEAFF . . TRBJ1-1 TRBV5-1
TGTGCCAGCAGCAATAAATTAGACAGGCCCTTGAGGGGCTACACCTTC CASSNKLDRPLRGYTF few . TRBJ1-2 TRBV7-9
TGTGCCAGCAGCAGGGACAGGGTGAACACTGAAGCTTTCTTT CASSRDRVNTEAFF few TRBD1 TRBJ1-1 TRBV7-2
TGTGCCAGCAGCTTAGGGACAGGGGGAAATGAGCAGTTCTTC CASSLGTGGNEQFF . TRBD1 TRBJ2-1 TRBV7-2
TGTGCCAGTTCCCTTGGAGGGGCCTGGGAGCCCCAGCATTTT CASSLGGAWEPQHF . . TRBJ1-5 TRBV19
TGTGCCAGCAGCTTAGGAAGTGGCGGGGGAAACATTCAGTACTTC CASSLGSGGGNIQYF few TRBD2 TRBJ2-4 TRBV7-2
TGTGCCAGCAGTTTTGAAGGAAACAGGGGCAATCAGCCCCAGCATTTT CASSFEGNRGNQPQHF . . TRBJ1-5 TRBV27
TGCAGCGTGCTAGCGGGGGGTAGCACAGATACGCAGTATTTT CSVLAGGSTDTQYF . TRBD2 TRBJ2-3 TRBV29-1
TGTGCCATCAGTGACGGATCTAATGAAAAACTGTTTTTT CAISDGSNEKLFF few . TRBJ1-4 TRBV10-3
TGTGCCAGCACCGCTTATCAGGGATTAAGGGAAAAACTGTTTTTT CASTAYQGLREKLFF . . TRBJ1-4 TRBV7-2
TGTGCCAGCAGTTTTGGTGACCCCCGCTCCTACGAGCAGTACTTC CASSFGDPRSYEQYF . . TRBJ2-7 TRBV12-3/TRBV12-4
TGTGCCAGCAGCTTGGGGGACACCAACAATGAGCAGTTCTTC CASSLGDTNNEQFF . . TRBJ2-1 TRBV7-2
TGTGCCTCAAACCGGGACGGAGATCAGCCCCAGCATTTT CASNRDGDQPQHF . . TRBJ1-5 TRBV10-3
TGCAGTGCTGCTAGCGGGGGCGGAAAGCCACTCACAGATACGCAGTATTTT CSAASGGGKPLTDTQYF . TRBD2 TRBJ2-3 TRBV20-1
TGTGCCAGCAACCCGGGACTAGCGGGGGGGCCTTTAGGGGAGACCCAGTACTTC CASNPGLAGGPLGETQYF . TRBD2 TRBJ2-5 TRBV6-1
TGTGCCAGCAGTCCAGGGACGGGGCAGAACACTGAAGCTTTCTTT CASSPGTGQNTEAFF few . TRBJ1-1 TRBV6-1
TGTGCCATCAGGGATAGCGGGGGGGGCACAGATACGCAGTATTTT CAIRDSGGGTDTQYF . TRBD2 TRBJ2-3 TRBV10-3
TGTGCCAGCAGTTTATTCGGGGAAAAACTGTTTTTT CASSLFGEKLFF . . TRBJ1-4 TRBV28
TGCAGTGCTAGAAGACGGAGCGGGGGGGCGACAGATACGCAGTATTTT CSARRRSGGATDTQYF . TRBD2 TRBJ2-3 TRBV20-1